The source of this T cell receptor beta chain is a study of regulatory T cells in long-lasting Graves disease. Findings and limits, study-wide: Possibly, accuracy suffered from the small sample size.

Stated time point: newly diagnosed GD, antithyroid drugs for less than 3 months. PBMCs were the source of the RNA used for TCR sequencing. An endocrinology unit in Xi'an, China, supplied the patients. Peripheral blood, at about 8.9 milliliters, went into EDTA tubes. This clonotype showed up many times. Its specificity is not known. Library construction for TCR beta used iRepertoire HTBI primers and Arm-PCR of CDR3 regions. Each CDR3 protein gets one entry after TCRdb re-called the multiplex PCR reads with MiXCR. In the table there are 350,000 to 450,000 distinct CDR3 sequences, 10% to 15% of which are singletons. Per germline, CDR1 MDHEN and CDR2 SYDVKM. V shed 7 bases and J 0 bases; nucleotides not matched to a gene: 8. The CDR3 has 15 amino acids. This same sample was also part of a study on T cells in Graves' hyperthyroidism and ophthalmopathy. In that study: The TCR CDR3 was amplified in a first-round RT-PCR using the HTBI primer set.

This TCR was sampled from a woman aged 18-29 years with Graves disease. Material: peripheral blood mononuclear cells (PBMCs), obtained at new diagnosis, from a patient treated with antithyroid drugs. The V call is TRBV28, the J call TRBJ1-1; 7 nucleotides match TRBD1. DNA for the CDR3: TGTGCCAGCACGAATCCGACAGGGATGAACACTGAAGCTTTCTTT. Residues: CASTNPTGMNTEAFF.